This TCR beta chain originates from a study of T-cell reconstitution after alpha-beta-depleted transplantation in children. It was with unique molecular identifiers that the TCRbeta library was prepared. TCRdb analysed the PCR reads with MiXCR anew, one entry per CDR3 protein. The table has a few hundred thousand distinct CDR3 sequences, about an eighth seen once. This clonotype was recorded many times. CDR1 and CDR2 from the germline V gene are SGHRS and YFSETQ. With 0 bases removed from V and 0 bases from J, the gap between germline ends came to 6 bases. CDR3 length: 14 residues. The source material was PBMCs, sampled from the stem cell graft. The sequence was obtained from a human donor who donated a stem cell graft to a child with Fanconi anemia. The V gene is TRBV5-1, the J gene TRBJ1-2; D unresolved. CDR3 DNA: TGCGCCAGCAGCTTGGACAGAGCTAACTATGGCTACACCTTC. Translating gives CASSLDRANYGYTF.